This T cell receptor beta chain derives from a study of blood T cell repertoires in COVID-19. Libraries were prepared by immunoSEQ multiplex PCR; TCRdb keeps only in-frame clonotypes and omits some of them. Seen here are 110,000 or so clones, 90% observed once, and the top ten hold approximately 4.2%. The CDR3 runs 15 residues. The germline V gene encodes CDR1 MDHEN and CDR2 SYDVKM. V dropped 2 bases and J dropped 4; count of bases not matched to a gene: 8. Sequenced material: peripheral blood. This rearrangement joins TRBV28 to TRBJ2-7; TRBD1 aligns across 7 bases. This TCR was sampled from a woman in her fifties or sixties with acute or convalescent COVID-19. CDR3 in DNA: TGTGCCAGCAGTTTAGTCCGGGACAGCCGGTACGAGCAGTACTTC. It codes for CASSLVRDSRYEQYF.